The 32 T cell receptor beta chains presented below share a single source sample, sequenced in a study of blood T cell repertoires in COVID-19. Assay used: immunoSEQ multiplex PCR; TCRdb lists only in-frame clones, some missing. The table records approximately 130,000 clones, around 87% of them present only once. The sample comprised peripheral blood. These receptors were collected from a man aged 50 to 60 with active COVID-19.

J is TRBJ1-2 and V is TRBV20-1; D remains unclear. The CDR3 is made up of 11 amino acids. The V gene's germline CDR1 is DFQATT and CDR2 SNEGSKA (reference sequence). V lost 5 bases and J 2 bases, leaving 6 bases between the germline ends. The DNA of the CDR3 is TGCAGTGCTTCGTTCAACTATGGCTACACCTTC. This translates into CSASFNYGYTF.

The CDR3 coding sequence is TGTGCCATCAGTGAGGACAGGGGGGATTTAGGGCCCCAGCATTTT. Its protein is CAISEDRGDLGPQHF. This sequence joins TRBV10-3 and TRBJ1-5, with 9 nucleotides matching TRBD1. The CDR3 has 15 amino acids. V lost 2 bases, J lost 9 bases, and 8 bases stayed unmatched. The germline gives CDR1 ENHRY, CDR2 SYGVKD.

This clone has only a few counts. The V gene is TRBV4-1, the J gene TRBJ1-4; D possibly corresponds to TRBD1 (6 bases). The ends were cut back, 6 bases at V and 5 bases at J, with 16 bases in the middle. Germline CDR1 and CDR2: MGHRA and YSYEKL. The CDR3 is 15 amino acids. This CDR3 is CASSVPLGGNEKLFF. The CDR3 nucleotides read TGCGCCAGCAGTGTACCGTTAGGGGGAAATGAAAAACTGTTTTTT.

The CDR3 nucleotides are TGTGCCAGCAGCGTAGGGGTAGTCGGGCAGGGAAGTTCACCCCTCCACTTT. This encodes CASSVGVVGQGSSPLHF. The rearrangement joins TRBV9 to TRBJ1-6; D might be TRBD1 (5 bases). This CDR3 comprises 17 residues. Germline V lookup: CDR1 SGDLS, CDR2 YYNGEE. Trimming removed 0 bases from V and 9 bases from J, with 19 bases in between.

J is TRBJ2-1 and V is TRBV19; 11 bases align to TRBD2. Germline V gene data show CDR1 as LNHDA and CDR2 as SQIVND (reference sequence). The junction had 5 bases not matched to a gene; V was cut back by 5 bases and J by 5 bases. This CDR3 contains 15 residues. This CDR3 is CASSVAGGLHNEQFF. The DNA of the CDR3 is TGTGCCAGTAGTGTAGCGGGGGGGCTTCACAATGAGCAGTTCTTC.

The chain joins TRBV5-4 to TRBJ2-2; TRBD2 matches 9 bases. Germline V gene data show CDR1 as SGHNT and CDR2 as YYREEE (reference sequence). This CDR3 comprises 16 residues. After removal of 4 bases from V and 3 bases from J, the junction contained 7 bases not matched to a gene. CDR3 residues: CASSRNSGGHTGELFF. Here the CDR3 DNA reads TGTGCCAGCAGCCGAAATAGCGGGGGCCACACCGGGGAGCTGTTTTTT.

The chain recombines TRBV5-6 with TRBJ2-3; D may be TRBD1 (5 bases). V was shortened by 0 bases and J by 1 base, with 9 bases between the two germline ends. Germline-derived CDR1 and CDR2 are SGHDT and YYEEEE. CDR3 size: 15 residues. The CDR3 here is CASSLGPGRTDTQYF. The DNA for the CDR3 is TGTGCCAGCAGCTTGGGTCCAGGGCGCACAGATACGCAGTATTTT.

This chain connects TRBV18 to TRBJ2-7; TRBD1 agrees at 7 bases. V lost 4 bases, J lost 7 bases, and 1 base stayed unmatched. CDR1 is KGHSH and CDR2 is LQKENI in the germline V gene. The CDR3 is 11 residues long. CDR3 amino acids: CASSQDREQYF. The CDR3 DNA is TGTGCCAGCTCACAGGACAGGGAGCAGTACTTC. Looking up the rest from reference TRBV18 and TRBJ2-7 gives the full variable domain: NAGVMQNPRHLVRRRGQEARLRCSPMKGHSHVYWYRQLPEEGLKFMVYLQKENIIDESGMPKERFSAEFPKEGPSILRIQQVVRGDSAAYFCASSQDREQYFGPGTRLTVT.

This chain uses TRBV6-2 or TRBV6-3 with TRBJ1-1, with D maybe TRBD1 (6 bases). CDR1 and CDR2 from the germline V gene are MNHEY and SVGEGT. The V gene lost 2 bases and the J gene lost 11 bases, with 18 bases spanning the gap. The CDR3 length is 14 residues. The CDR3 loop is CASSYPGVGSRAFF. Written as DNA, the CDR3 is TGTGCCAGCAGTTACCCAGGGGTTGGCAGTCGGGCTTTCTTT.

This clone has a single count. V gene TRBV3-1 (or the pseudogene TRBV3-2) combines with J gene TRBJ2-3; no definite D call. The germline V and J ends were trimmed by 3 bases and 7 bases, with 11 bases remaining between them. The germline V gene encodes CDR1 LGHDT and CDR2 YNNKEL (reference sequence). The CDR3 is made up of 13 amino acids. CDR3 DNA: TGTGCCAGCAGCCAGAACACCGTAAATACGCAGTATTTT. Translation gives CASSQNTVNTQYF.

J is TRBJ1-2 and V is TRBV6-6, with D possibly TRBD1 on 5 matching bases. The CDR3 spans 15 residues. Germline V gives CDR1 MNHNY, CDR2 SVGAGI (reference sequence). The V end was cut by 4 bases, the J end by 0 bases, with 12 bases between. CDR3 DNA: TGTGCCAGCAGTTTCCGGGGGGGTACTAACTATGGCTACACCTTC. Its translation is CASSFRGGTNYGYTF.

The chain carries TRBV5-1 and TRBJ2-7, with 14 positions matching TRBD2. Germline CDR1 reads SGHRS; CDR2 reads YFSETQ. The CDR3 is made up of 16 amino acids. V gave up 5 bases and J gave up 5 bases; unmatched junction bases: 9. CDR3 DNA sequence: TGCGCCAGCAGTCGGACTAGCGGGGGGTTTGGCGACGAGCAGTACTTC. This encodes CASSRTSGGFGDEQYF.

The V and J genes are TRBV6-5 and TRBJ1-3, with D tentatively TRBD1 (5 bases). The V gene's germline CDR1 is MNHEY and CDR2 SVGAGI. Trimming removed 0 bases from V and 5 bases from J, with 14 bases in between. The CDR3 is made up of 16 amino acids. As DNA, the CDR3 is TGTGCCAGCAGTTACTCGGGCGCGCAGGGCAGAAACACCATATATTTT. Translated, it gives CASSYSGAQGRNTIYF.

The chain recombines TRBV6-5 with TRBJ1-6; TRBD1 aligns across 7 bases. Trimming took 2 bases from V and 8 from J; bases not matched to a gene: 3. The germline V gene has CDR1 MNHEY and CDR2 SVGAGI. There are 14 residues in the CDR3. The CDR3 DNA sequence: TGTGCCAGCAGTTACCGGACAGGAGATTCACCCCTCCACTTT. This sequence encodes CASSYRTGDSPLHF.

V is TRBV11-1 and J is TRBJ2-7, with D tentatively TRBD1 (5 bases). CDR3 length equals 13 residues. Between the trimmed V and J ends, which lost 4 bases and 7 bases, there was a span of 14 bases. Germline CDR1 and CDR2: SGHAT and FQDESV (reference sequence). This CDR3 reads CASSWPQGGEQYF. The CDR3 nucleotides read TGTGCCAGCAGCTGGCCCCAGGGCGGTGAGCAGTACTTC. The complete variable domain, with remaining parts taken from reference TRBV11-1 and TRBJ2-7, reads EAEVAQSPRYKITEKSQAVAFWCDPISGHATLYWYRQILGQGPELLVQFQDESVVDDSQLPKDRFSAERLKGVDSTLKIQPAELGDSAMYLCASSWPQGGEQYFGPGTRLTVT.

V is TRBV24-1 and J is TRBJ2-1; 9 bases match TRBD1. J gave up 9 bases and V 2 bases, and 7 bases lay outside the gene matches. The germline V gene has CDR1 KGHDR and CDR2 SFDVKD. This CDR3 has 15 amino acids. CDR3 nucleotides: TGTGCCACCAGTGATTCTGGAAGGACAGGGGCTGAGCAGTTCTTC. Translation gives CATSDSGRTGAEQFF.

The rearrangement links TRBV12-3 or TRBV12-4 to TRBJ2-1; D not resolved. V was pared by 8 bases and J by 7 bases, with 9 bases between. The length of the CDR3 is 11 residues. CDR3 nucleotide sequence: TGTGCCAGCTCTCCACTAAATGAGCAGTTCTTC. It translates to CASSPLNEQFF.

J is TRBJ2-3 and V is TRBV6-2 or TRBV6-3; 14 nucleotides match TRBD2. V was pared by 5 bases and J by 0 bases, with 4 bases of the junction left unmatched. This CDR3 contains 17 residues. Germline-derived CDR1 and CDR2 are MNHEY and SVGEGT. The CDR3 spells CASSPGLAGASTDTQYF. The CDR3 coding sequence is TGTGCCAGCAGTCCGGGACTAGCGGGGGCTAGCACAGATACGCAGTATTTT.

This clone was seen only once. The chain uses TRBV19 and TRBJ1-5; D is possibly TRBD1 (5 bases). The length of the CDR3 is 17 residues. CDR1 and CDR2 (germline): LNHDA, SQIVND (reference sequence). V lost 1 base and J 7 bases, leaving 20 bases between the germline ends. The CDR3: CASSIGQNGRRGQPQHF. CDR3 nucleotide sequence: TGTGCCAGTAGTATAGGACAGAATGGACGTCGTGGGCAGCCCCAGCATTTT.

J is TRBJ2-5 and V is TRBV5-6; tentatively, D is TRBD2 (5 bases). The CDR3 runs 13 residues. CDR1 SGHDT and CDR2 YYEEEE come from the germline V gene. Trimming left V 2 bases short and J 5 bases short, with 10 bases between. CDR3 loop: CASSFRTGETQYF. The CDR3 DNA reads TGTGCCAGCAGCTTTAGGACTGGGGAGACCCAGTACTTC.

The chain carries TRBV6-4 and TRBJ2-2; D gene ambiguous. V lost 4 bases to trimming and J lost 2 bases, with 14 bases between them. CDR3 length: 16 amino acids. The germline V gene has CDR1 MRHNA and CDR2 SNTAGT. The CDR3 sequence is CASSVQSPPNTGELFF. CDR3 nucleotides: TGTGCCAGCAGTGTCCAGTCCCCCCCAAACACCGGGGAGCTGTTTTTT.

V is TRBV5-4 and J is TRBJ2-7, with D perhaps matching TRBD1 (6 bases). V lost 3 bases and J lost 7, with 17 bases in between. Germline V gives CDR1 SGHNT, CDR2 YYREEE (reference sequence). This CDR3 has 14 residues. CDR3 nucleotides: TGTGCCAGCAGCTCTACCGGGACATTTAGTGAGCAGTACTTC. Protein sequence: CASSSTGTFSEQYF.

V and J are TRBV14 and TRBJ2-4; TRBD1 aligns across 9 bases. Germline lookup yields CDR1 SGHDN and CDR2 FVKESK. The CDR3 loop spans 15 amino acids. The V and J ends lost 0 bases and 7 bases, in that order; junction bases with no gene match: 4. DNA of the CDR3: TGTGCCAGCAGCCAAGATTACAGGGGGCGTAACATTCAGTACTTC. Translating it yields CASSQDYRGRNIQYF.

The chain uses TRBV7-8 and TRBJ2-7; 10 nucleotides agree with TRBD1. Germline CDR1 is SGHVS and CDR2 is FQNEAQ. The J segment lost 4 bases and the V segment lost 0 bases, leaving 12 bases of the junction unmatched. This CDR3 has 18 amino acids. Here the CDR3 reads CASSLATTGQGYWYEQYF. Here the CDR3 DNA reads TGTGCCAGCAGCTTAGCGACAACGGGACAGGGGTATTGGTACGAGCAGTACTTC. The whole variable domain, remainder taken from reference TRBV7-8 and TRBJ2-7, is GAGVSQSPRYKVAKRGQDVALRCDPISGHVSLFWYQQALGQGPEFLTYFQNEAQLDKSGLPSDRFFAERPEGSVSTLKIQRTQQEDSAVYLCASSLATTGQGYWYEQYFGPGTRLTVT.

The chain is built from TRBV7-2 and TRBJ1-5; no clear D gene. Germline V gives CDR1 SGHTA, CDR2 FQGNSA. This CDR3 contains 14 residues. Trimming took off 5 bases at V and 5 bases at J, with 13 bases between the two ends. The CDR3 nucleotides read TGTGCCAGCAGCGTTGGGTATGCGGATCAGCCCCAGCATTTT. Translation: CASSVGYADQPQHF.

The chain uses TRBV5-6 and TRBJ2-5, with a possible D match to TRBD1 (5 bases). V was trimmed by 1 base and J by 4 bases, leaving 8 bases between them. This CDR3 is 13 amino acids long. Germline assignment: CDR1 SGHDT and CDR2 YYEEEE. The CDR3 DNA is TGTGCCAGCAGCTTGAGGGGCCCAGAGACCCAGTACTTC. It encodes CASSLRGPETQYF.

In its sample, this clone was seen once. The chain recombines TRBV7-8 with TRBJ2-7; tentatively, D is TRBD1 (5 bases). Germline V gene sequence: CDR1 SGHVS, CDR2 FQNEAQ. The CDR3 has 15 amino acids. With 6 bases removed from V and 2 bases from J, the gap between germline ends came to 17 bases. The CDR3 spells CASSAREGATYEQYF. The CDR3 DNA reads as TGTGCCAGCAGTGCCCGCGAAGGGGCGACCTACGAGCAGTACTTC.

The rearrangement joins TRBV4-1 to TRBJ1-6; 9 bases are a match to TRBD1. The germline V gene has CDR1 MGHRA and CDR2 YSYEKL. With 4 bases clipped from V and 7 bases from J, the junction kept 8 bases outside the gene matches. This CDR3 is 16 amino acids long. The CDR3, as DNA: TGCGCCAGCAGCCGAGTCCCGGGACAGGGAAATTCACCCCTCCACTTT. Translated: CASSRVPGQGNSPLHF.

The chain joins TRBV24-1 to TRBJ2-3; tentative D call: TRBD1 (5 bases). Germline V CDR1 and CDR2: KGHDR, SFDVKD. Trimming pared 4 bases from V and 6 bases from J, leaving 7 bases between. The CDR3 is 12 residues long. CDR3 in DNA: TGTGCCACCAGTGACAGGGCGGATACGCAGTATTTT. It is translated as CATSDRADTQYF.

The chain uses TRBV6-2 or TRBV6-3 and TRBJ2-3, with 8 nucleotides matching TRBD1. Germline trimming cut 3 bases from V and 4 bases from J; bases unmatched to any gene: 9. There are 16 residues in the CDR3. Germline V gene data show CDR1 as MNHEY and CDR2 as SVGEGT. CDR3: CASSYGSAQGADTQYF. The CDR3 nucleotides are TGTGCCAGCAGTTATGGGTCCGCACAGGGGGCAGATACGCAGTATTTT.

The chain uses TRBV16 and TRBJ2-7; 10 positions match TRBD2. Germline V gene sequence: CDR1 KGHSY, CDR2 FQNENV. CDR3 length: 17 amino acids. The trim removed 4 bases at V and 1 base at J, leaving 10 bases unmatched. The CDR3 loop reads CASSLGYLAGVSYEQYF. For the CDR3, the DNA is TGTGCCAGCAGCCTTGGGTACCTAGCGGGGGTTTCCTACGAGCAGTACTTC.

J is TRBJ1-2 and V is TRBV19; weak D call: TRBD1 (6 bases). Trimming left V 3 bases short and J 6 bases short, with 14 bases between. The germline V gene has CDR1 LNHDA and CDR2 SQIVND (reference sequence). The CDR3 has 14 residues. CDR3 DNA sequence: TGTGCCAGTAGTATCAGGGGTCAACCCCATGGCTACACCTTC. Its protein product is CASSIRGQPHGYTF. Using reference TRBV19 and TRBJ1-2 for the parts outside the CDR3, the full variable domain is DGGITQSPKYLFRKEGQNVTLSCEQNLNHDAMYWYRQDPGQGLRLIYYSQIVNDFQKGDIAEGYSVSREKKESFPLTVTSAQKNPTAFYLCASSIRGQPHGYTFGSGTRLTVV.